This is a list of T cell receptor beta chains from one sample in a study of OX40 agonist ivuxolimab in advanced cancers. The method was immunoSEQ multiplex PCR; TCRdb's version includes in-frame clones alone and lacks a portion of them. The sample carries 95,000 to 150,000 clones, over 85% recorded once. The sequencing here drew on CD4+ or CD8+ T cells sorted from blood, taken in a trial of the OX40 agonist ivuxolimab. These receptors were taken from an adult with an advanced solid tumor such as melanoma, head and neck, liver or kidney cancer. Each CDR3 is given with its conserved first and last residue.

J gene: TRBJ2-2; V gene: TRBV5-8; CDR3 protein: CASRAWGGTNTGELFF
J gene: TRBJ2-1; V gene: TRBV11-1; CDR3 protein: CASSLATRDNEQFF
J gene: TRBJ2-2; V gene: TRBV15; CDR3 protein: CATSRDWGGVGELFF
J gene: TRBJ2-5; V gene: TRBV28; CDR3 protein: CASSLRQGQRETQYF
J gene: TRBJ2-1; V gene: TRBV19; CDR3 protein: CASMDPGQGGGGPRNEQFF
J gene: TRBJ1-1; V gene: TRBV27; CDR3 protein: CASRKGKNLNTEAFF
J gene: TRBJ2-5; V gene: TRBV29-1; CDR3 protein: CSAGQETQYF
J gene: TRBJ1-2; V gene: TRBV12-5; CDR3 protein: CASGQSTVPEGGYTF
J gene: TRBJ1-2; V gene: TRBV2; CDR3 protein: CASKTELGGYTF
J gene: TRBJ2-1; V gene: TRBV18; CDR3 protein: CASSPGGSSYNEQFF
J gene: TRBJ2-2; V gene: TRBV18; CDR3 protein: CASSPRSNSGRFANTGELFF
J gene: TRBJ2-1; V gene: TRBV15; CDR3 protein: CATSRDKGQGKLLGDNEQFF
J gene: TRBJ1-6; V gene: TRBV18; CDR3 protein: CASSTGDGGSPLHF
J gene: TRBJ2-1; V gene: TRBV28; CDR3 protein: CASSFLGTGGRGEQFF
J gene: TRBJ2-5; V gene: TRBV5-6; CDR3 protein: CASSLVHQETQYF
J gene: TRBJ2-7; V gene: TRBV27; CDR3 protein: CASRTSGRGLFYEQYF
J gene: TRBJ2-3; V gene: TRBV4-2; CDR3 protein: CASSQGLAGGPGYTQYF
J gene: TRBJ1-1; V gene: TRBV7-8; CDR3 protein: CASSLRDRGTEAFF
J gene: TRBJ2-7; V gene: TRBV28; CDR3 protein: CASSLGEQYF
J gene: TRBJ2-5; V gene: TRBV5-1; CDR3 protein: CASSTQYF
J gene: TRBJ2-5; V gene: TRBV28; CDR3 protein: CASTLAGYQETQYF
J gene: TRBJ1-5; V gene: TRBV19; CDR3 protein: CASRETGLYSNQPQHF
J gene: TRBJ1-4; V gene: TRBV7-6; CDR3 protein: CASSLVTRGNEKLFF
J gene: TRBJ2-1; V gene: TRBV5-4; CDR3 protein: CASSSDRGSSSRLRGSQFF
J gene: TRBJ1-5; V gene: TRBV5-8; CDR3 protein: CASSLGTGASNQPQHF
J gene: TRBJ2-5; V gene: TRBV5-1; CDR3 protein: CASAGETQYF
J gene: TRBJ2-1; V gene: TRBV11-3; CDR3 protein: CASSLIAGDANEQFF